Presented here are 19 T cell receptor beta chains from one specimen sequenced in a study of regulatory T cells in long-lasting Graves disease. CDR3-region Arm-PCR and iRepertoire HTBI primers produced the TCR beta libraries. TCRdb re-analysed the multiplex PCR reads in MiXCR, keeping a single row per CDR3 protein. The sample lists around 480,000 distinct CDR3 sequences; approximately 16% were seen once. This sample's time point: newly diagnosed GD, antithyroid drugs for less than 3 months. From PBMCs, RNA was extracted and then used to make the TCR library. These same data were also listed under a study on T cells in Graves' hyperthyroidism and ophthalmopathy.

Sequencing was performed on peripheral blood mononuclear cells (PBMCs), taken at new diagnosis, from a patient treated with antithyroid drugs. Source of these receptors: a woman aged 35 to 59 with Graves disease.

This clonotype was seen many times. V usage is TRBV7-8 and J usage is TRBJ2-5; D gene ambiguous. CDR3 size: 12 residues. Looked up from germline, CDR1 is SGHVS and CDR2 is FQNEAQ. Trimming took off 2 bases at V and 6 bases at J, with 7 bases between the two ends. The DNA for the CDR3 is TGTGCCAGCAGCTTAATGGTACAGACCCAGTACTTC. Protein product: CASSLMVQTQYF.

CDR3 sequence (DNA): TGCAGCGTTGGACGGGGCACCGGCGAGCAGTACTTC. This gives the protein CSVGRGTGEQYF. This chain joins TRBV29-1 and TRBJ2-7; D tentatively reads TRBD1 or TRBD2 (5 bases each). V shed 4 bases and J shed 6 bases, with 13 bases lying between them. Germline V CDR1 and CDR2: SQVTM, ANQGSEA. The CDR3 covers 12 residues.

In its sample, this clonotype was seen a few times. The chain employs TRBV3-1 and TRBJ1-6, with 7 bases matching TRBD1. V shed 3 bases and J 5 bases; nucleotides not matched to a gene: 1. The germline CDR1 and CDR2 sequences are LGHDT and YNNKEL (reference sequence). The CDR3 extends over 14 amino acids. The CDR3 DNA reads TGTGCCAGCAGCCAGGGACAGAATAATTCACCCCTCCACTTT. Residues: CASSQGQNNSPLHF.

To note about this clonotype: A much larger clone differs from this one at a single base, so this may be a read error. The chain employs TRBV4-1 and TRBJ1-1, with a tentative D call TRBD1 (6 bases). The CDR3 extends over 14 amino acids. CDR1 is MGHRA and CDR2 is YSYEKL in the germline V gene. V gave up 2 bases and J gave up 5 bases, with 12 bases separating them. The CDR3 loop reads CASSQKQGRTEAFF. Here the CDR3 DNA reads TGCGCCAGCAGCCAAAAACAGGGTAGAACTGAAGCTTTCTTT.

The chain recombines TRBV5-1 with TRBJ2-1; D gene uncertain. The ends were cut back, 0 bases at V and 6 bases at J, with 10 bases in the middle. Germline values: CDR1 SGHRS, CDR2 YFSETQ. CDR3 size: 14 residues. CDR3 in amino acids: CASSLETSLNEQFF. The CDR3 bases are TGCGCCAGCAGCTTGGAGACTTCCCTCAATGAGCAGTTCTTC.

This clonotype showed up many times. V gene TRBV6-2 or TRBV6-3 combines with J gene TRBJ2-1; 8 bases map to TRBD2. The CDR3 length is 14 residues. Germline V gene sequence: CDR1 MNHEY, CDR2 SVGEGT. V trimming: 8 bases; J trimming: 6 bases; junction bases outside the gene matches: 9. CDR3 DNA sequence: TGTGCCAGCGAGGGTCTAGCGGGCTTCAATGAGCAGTTCTTC. Translation gives CASEGLAGFNEQFF.

This clonotype has a count of ten or more. The V and J genes are TRBV30 and TRBJ1-1, with D perhaps matching TRBD1 (5 bases). The germline V gene encodes CDR1 GTSNPN and CDR2 SVGIG (reference sequence). The length of the CDR3 is 13 residues. V was pared by 4 bases and J by 2 bases, with 11 bases between. In DNA form, the CDR3 reads TGTGCCTGGAATCCCGGGGGAAACACTGAAGCTTTCTTT. Translation: CAWNPGGNTEAFF.

This clonotype was seen many times. This sequence joins TRBV12-3 or TRBV12-4 and TRBJ1-1; D may be TRBD1 (6 bases). The CDR3 has 13 amino acids. The V gene lost 10 bases and the J gene lost 10 bases, with 22 bases spanning the gap. CDR3: CATQVQRGVRAFF. DNA for the CDR3: TGTGCCACTCAAGTCCAGAGGGGGGTTCGAGCTTTCTTT.

In the case of this clonotype: One end of the junction fails to match germline, which may point to a read error. The CDR3 is CASSAPGTALDEQFF. The CDR3 coding sequence is TGTGCCAGCAGCGCCCCCGGGACAGCCTTAGATGAGCAGTTCTTC. This chain connects TRBV5-1 to TRBJ2-1; TRBD1 matches at 7 bases. Germline loops: CDR1 SGHRS, CDR2 YFSETQ. This CDR3 spans 15 amino acids.

This clonotype was seen only a few times. This chain joins TRBV5-1 and TRBJ1-4; 8 bases line up with TRBD1. V lost 4 bases and J lost 8; bases outside the gene matches: 7. The CDR3 sequence is 14 residues long. Per germline, CDR1 SGHRS and CDR2 YFSETQ. The CDR3 DNA sequence: TGCGCCAGCAGCATTGGACAGGGACGGGAAAAACTGTTTTTT. Its protein is CASSIGQGREKLFF. Based on the CDR3 plus reference TRBV5-1 and TRBJ1-4, the full variable domain is KAGVTQTPRYLIKTRGQQVTLSCSPISGHRSVSWYQQTPGQGLQFLFEYFSETQRNKGNFPGRFSGRQFSNSRSEMNVSTLELGDSALYLCASSIGQGREKLFFGSGTQLSVL.

This clonotype showed up many times. The chain carries TRBV27 and TRBJ2-3, with D tentatively TRBD2 (6 bases). Germline loops: CDR1 MNHEY, CDR2 SMNVEV (reference sequence). There are 14 residues in the CDR3. V lost 6 bases and J 7 bases, leaving 17 bases between the germline ends. CDR3 nucleotides: TGTGCCAGCAGGGGGTATACCGCGGGAAATACGCAGTATTTT. It codes for CASRGYTAGNTQYF.

This clonotype was counted a few times. The chain couples TRBV20-1 to TRBJ1-2; 8 bases align to TRBD1. Germline V lookup: CDR1 DFQATT, CDR2 SNEGSKA (reference sequence). The J segment lost 7 bases and the V segment lost 6 bases, leaving 13 bases of the junction unmatched. This CDR3 is built from 14 residues. CDR3 sequence reads: CSASPPGQAAGYTF. In DNA, the CDR3 is TGCAGTGCCTCTCCCCCGGGACAGGCAGCTGGCTACACCTTC.

There are many counts of this clonotype. This chain connects TRBV30 to TRBJ1-2; possibly TRBD1 for D (5 bases). Trimming cost V 5 bases and J 4 bases, with 17 bases left between them. The CDR3 runs to 14 residues. Germline CDR1 and CDR2: GTSNPN and SVGIG (reference sequence). The CDR3 DNA follows: TGTGCCTGGGCACCCCTCAGGGAGTCCTATGGCTACACCTTC. It translates to CAWAPLRESYGYTF.

This clonotype was detected a few times. The chain links TRBV12-3 or TRBV12-4 to TRBJ1-4; 12 bases are a match to TRBD1. The CDR3 sequence is 16 residues long. V was clipped by 5 bases and J by 7 bases; unmatched bases: 8. The CDR3 nucleotides are TGTGCCAGCAGTCCTGGCAGGGACAGGGGGCTTGAAAAACTGTTTTTT. Its translation is CASSPGRDRGLEKLFF.

The V gene is TRBV20-1, the J gene TRBJ2-7, with D uncertain. This CDR3 region has 12 residues. With 3 bases removed from V and 4 bases from J, the gap between germline ends came to 10 bases. CDR1 and CDR2 (germline): DFQATT, SNEGSKA (reference sequence). This chain's CDR3 is CSASTVGYEQYF. The DNA of the CDR3 is TGCAGTGCTAGTACCGTCGGGTACGAGCAGTACTTC.

There are a few counts of this clonotype. This chain connects TRBV7-9 to TRBJ2-7; TRBD2 agrees at 7 bases. The CDR3 totals 15 residues. V trimming: 8 bases; J trimming: 5 bases; junction bases outside the gene matches: 15. From germline, CDR1 is SEHNR and CDR2 FQNEAQ (reference sequence). The CDR3 coding sequence is TGTGCCAGCGACCCGGGAGGACTCTACGCGGACGAGCAGTACTTC. Amino acid sequence: CASDPGGLYADEQYF.

This clonotype was observed a handful of times. This chain connects TRBV28 to TRBJ2-4; D gene uncertain. CDR1 is MDHEN, CDR2 SYDVKM, per germline. The CDR3 is 13 amino acids. V was clipped by 6 bases and J by 8 bases, with 14 bases between them. In DNA form, the CDR3 reads TGTGCCAGCAGCCGAACTGATAGGCACATTCAGTACTTC. Its protein product is CASSRTDRHIQYF.

The chain employs TRBV7-2 and TRBJ2-5; 9 bases agree with TRBD1. With V trimmed by 4 bases and J by 4 bases, 10 bases remained unmatched. Germline V gives CDR1 SGHTA, CDR2 FQGNSA. The CDR3 contains 16 residues. The CDR3 protein is CASSSQGAYRVETQYF. The CDR3 nucleotides are TGTGCCAGCAGCTCACAGGGGGCGTATAGGGTAGAGACCCAGTACTTC.

V usage is TRBV6-1 and J usage is TRBJ1-6; no clear D. The CDR3 covers 12 residues. Germline values: CDR1 MNHNS, CDR2 SASEGT. The V and J ends lost 5 bases and 8 bases respectively, with 7 bases between them. The DNA for the CDR3 is TGTGCCAGCAGTAGACGGGATTCACCCCTCCACTTT. Translated: CASSRRDSPLHF.